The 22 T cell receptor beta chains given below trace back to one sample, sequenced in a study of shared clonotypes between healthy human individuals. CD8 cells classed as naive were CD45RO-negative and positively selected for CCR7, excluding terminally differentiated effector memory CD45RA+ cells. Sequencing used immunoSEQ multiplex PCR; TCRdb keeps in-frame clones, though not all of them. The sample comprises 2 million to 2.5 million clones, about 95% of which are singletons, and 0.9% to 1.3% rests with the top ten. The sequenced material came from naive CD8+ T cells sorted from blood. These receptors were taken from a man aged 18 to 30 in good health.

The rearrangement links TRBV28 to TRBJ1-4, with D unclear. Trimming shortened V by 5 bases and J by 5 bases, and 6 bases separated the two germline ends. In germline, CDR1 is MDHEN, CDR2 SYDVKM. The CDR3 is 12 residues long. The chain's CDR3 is CASSPANEKLFF. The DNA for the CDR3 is TGTGCCAGCAGTCCTGCCAATGAAAAACTGTTTTTT. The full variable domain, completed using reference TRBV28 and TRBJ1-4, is DVKVTQSSRYLVKRTGEKVFLECVQDMDHENMFWYRQDPGLGLRLIYFSYDVKMKEKGDIPEGYSVSREKKERFSLILESASTNQTSMYLCASSPANEKLFFGSGTQLSVL.

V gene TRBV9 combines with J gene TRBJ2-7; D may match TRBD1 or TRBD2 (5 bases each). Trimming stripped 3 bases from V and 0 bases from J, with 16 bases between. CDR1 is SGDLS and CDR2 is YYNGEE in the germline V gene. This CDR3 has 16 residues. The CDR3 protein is CASSASGQLSSYEQYF. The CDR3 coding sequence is TGTGCCAGCAGCGCGTCGGGGCAGCTAAGCTCCTACGAGCAGTACTTC.

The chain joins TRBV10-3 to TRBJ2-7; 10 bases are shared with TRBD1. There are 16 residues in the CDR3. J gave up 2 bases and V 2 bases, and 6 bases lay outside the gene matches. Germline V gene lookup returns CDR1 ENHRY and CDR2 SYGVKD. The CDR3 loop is CAISENPGQGPYEQYF. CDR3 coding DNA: TGTGCCATCAGTGAGAATCCGGGACAGGGGCCCTACGAGCAGTACTTC.

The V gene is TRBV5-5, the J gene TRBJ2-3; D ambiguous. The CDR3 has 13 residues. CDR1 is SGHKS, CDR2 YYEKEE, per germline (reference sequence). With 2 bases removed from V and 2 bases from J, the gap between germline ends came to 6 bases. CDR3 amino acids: CASSLLATDTQYF. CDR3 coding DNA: TGTGCCAGCAGCTTATTGGCCACAGATACGCAGTATTTT.

CDR3 region: CASSFPGADTGELFF. Here the CDR3 DNA reads TGTGCCAGCAGCTTCCCGGGGGCTGACACCGGGGAGCTGTTTTTT. This chain joins TRBV5-4 and TRBJ2-2; TRBD1 or TRBD2 may be the D gene (6 bases each). Germline loops: CDR1 SGHNT, CDR2 YYREEE (reference sequence). The germline V and J ends were trimmed by 2 bases and 3 bases, with 11 bases remaining between them. CDR3 size: 15 residues.

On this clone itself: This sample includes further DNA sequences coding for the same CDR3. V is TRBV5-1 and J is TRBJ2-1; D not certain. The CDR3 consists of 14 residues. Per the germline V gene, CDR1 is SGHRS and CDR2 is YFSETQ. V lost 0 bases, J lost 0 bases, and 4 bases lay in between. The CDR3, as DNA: TGCGCCAGCAGCTTGGTTAGCTCCTACAATGAGCAGTTCTTC. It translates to CASSLVSSYNEQFF.

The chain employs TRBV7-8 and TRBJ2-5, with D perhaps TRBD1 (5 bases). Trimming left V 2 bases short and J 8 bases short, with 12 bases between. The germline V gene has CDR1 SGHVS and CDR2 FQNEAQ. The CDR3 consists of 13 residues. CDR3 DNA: TGTGCCAGCAGCTTATTCTGGGGCGACACCCAGTACTTC. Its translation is CASSLFWGDTQYF.

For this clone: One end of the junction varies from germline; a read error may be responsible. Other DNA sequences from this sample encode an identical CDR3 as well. CDR3 amino acids: CAWTHPSGNTIYF. Written as DNA, the CDR3 is TGCGCCTGGACTCATCCCTCTGGAAACACCATATATTTT. This rearrangement joins TRBV30 to TRBJ1-3; no clear D gene. Per germline, CDR1 GTSNPN and CDR2 SVGIG (reference sequence). The CDR3 sequence is 13 residues long.

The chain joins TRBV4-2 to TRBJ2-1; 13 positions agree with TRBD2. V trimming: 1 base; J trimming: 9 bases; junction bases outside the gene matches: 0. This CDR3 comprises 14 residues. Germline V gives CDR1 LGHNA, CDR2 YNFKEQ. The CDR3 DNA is TGTGCCAGCAGCCAAGGGACTAGCGGGGGTGAGCAGTTCTTC. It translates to CASSQGTSGGEQFF.

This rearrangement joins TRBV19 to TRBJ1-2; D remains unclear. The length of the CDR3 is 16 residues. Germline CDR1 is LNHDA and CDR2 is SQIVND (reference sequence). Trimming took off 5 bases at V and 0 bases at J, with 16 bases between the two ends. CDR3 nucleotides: TGTGCCAGTAGTGAGGCAAGCCCCAGAGCTAACTATGGCTACACCTTC. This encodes CASSEASPRANYGYTF.

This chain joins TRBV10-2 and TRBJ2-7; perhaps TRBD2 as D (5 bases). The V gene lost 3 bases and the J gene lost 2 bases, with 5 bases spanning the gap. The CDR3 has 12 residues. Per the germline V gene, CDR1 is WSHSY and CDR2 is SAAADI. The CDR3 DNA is TGCGCCAGCAGTGACGGGACCTACGAGCAGTACTTC. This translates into CASSDGTYEQYF.

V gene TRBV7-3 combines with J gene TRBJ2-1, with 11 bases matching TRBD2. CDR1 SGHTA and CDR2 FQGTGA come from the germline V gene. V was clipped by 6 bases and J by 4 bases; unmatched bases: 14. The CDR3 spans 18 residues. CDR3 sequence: CASRGSLAGTSGYNEQFF. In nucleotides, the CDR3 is TGTGCCAGCAGGGGATCGTTGGCTGGGACTAGCGGTTACAATGAGCAGTTCTTC.

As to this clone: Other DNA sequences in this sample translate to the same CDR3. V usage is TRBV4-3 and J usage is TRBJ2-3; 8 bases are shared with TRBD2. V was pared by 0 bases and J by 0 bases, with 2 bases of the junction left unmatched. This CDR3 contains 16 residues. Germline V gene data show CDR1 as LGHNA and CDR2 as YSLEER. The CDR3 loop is CASSQDPSGSTDTQYF. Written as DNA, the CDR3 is TGCGCCAGCAGCCAAGATCCTAGCGGGAGCACAGATACGCAGTATTTT.

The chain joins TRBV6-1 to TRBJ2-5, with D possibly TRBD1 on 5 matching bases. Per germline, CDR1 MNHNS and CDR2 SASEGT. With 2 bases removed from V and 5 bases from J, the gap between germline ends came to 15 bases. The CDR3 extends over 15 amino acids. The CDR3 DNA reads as TGTGCCAGCAGTGAATTTATATGGGGCTTTGAGACCCAGTACTTC. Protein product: CASSEFIWGFETQYF.

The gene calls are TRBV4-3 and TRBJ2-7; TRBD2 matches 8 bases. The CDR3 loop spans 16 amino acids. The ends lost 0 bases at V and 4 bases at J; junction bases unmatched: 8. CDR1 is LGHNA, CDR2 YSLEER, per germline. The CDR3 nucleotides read TGCGCCAGCAGCCAAGAGCCCAGCGGGAGATTTTACGAGCAGTACTTC. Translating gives CASSQEPSGRFYEQYF.

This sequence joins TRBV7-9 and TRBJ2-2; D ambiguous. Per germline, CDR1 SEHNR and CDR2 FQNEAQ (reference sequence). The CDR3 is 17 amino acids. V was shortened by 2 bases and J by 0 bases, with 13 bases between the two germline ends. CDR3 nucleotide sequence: TGTGCCAGCAGCTTACCCGTGGACGGGTCGAACACCGGGGAGCTGTTTTTT. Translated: CASSLPVDGSNTGELFF.

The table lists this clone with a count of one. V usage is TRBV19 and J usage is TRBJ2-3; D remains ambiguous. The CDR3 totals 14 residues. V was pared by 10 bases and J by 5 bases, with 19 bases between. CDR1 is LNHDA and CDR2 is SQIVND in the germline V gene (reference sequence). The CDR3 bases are TGTGCCACCTCGAGGAACTCCCAACAAGATACGCAGTATTTT. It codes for CATSRNSQQDTQYF.

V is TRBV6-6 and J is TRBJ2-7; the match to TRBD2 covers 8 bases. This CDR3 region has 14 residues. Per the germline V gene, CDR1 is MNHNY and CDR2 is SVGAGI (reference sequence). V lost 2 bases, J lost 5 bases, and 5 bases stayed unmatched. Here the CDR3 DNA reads TGTGCCAGCAGTTACGGGACTAGTCTCGACGAGCAGTACTTC. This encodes CASSYGTSLDEQYF.

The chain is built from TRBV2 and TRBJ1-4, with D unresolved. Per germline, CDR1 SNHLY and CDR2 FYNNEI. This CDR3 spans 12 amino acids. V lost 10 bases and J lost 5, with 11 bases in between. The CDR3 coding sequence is TGTGCCATCCAGGCGCTAAATGAAAAACTGTTTTTT. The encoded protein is CAIQALNEKLFF.

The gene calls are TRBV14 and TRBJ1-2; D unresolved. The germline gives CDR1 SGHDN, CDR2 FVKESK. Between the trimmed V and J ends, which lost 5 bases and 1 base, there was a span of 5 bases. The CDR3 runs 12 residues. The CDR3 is CASSGDNYGYTF. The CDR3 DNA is TGTGCCAGCAGCGGCGATAACTATGGCTACACCTTC.

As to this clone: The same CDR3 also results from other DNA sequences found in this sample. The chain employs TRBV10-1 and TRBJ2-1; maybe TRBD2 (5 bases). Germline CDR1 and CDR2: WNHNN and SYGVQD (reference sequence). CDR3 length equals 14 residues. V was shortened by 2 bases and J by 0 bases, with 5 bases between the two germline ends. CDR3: CASSEGSSYNEQFF. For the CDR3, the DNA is TGCGCCAGCAGTGAGGGGAGCTCCTACAATGAGCAGTTCTTC.

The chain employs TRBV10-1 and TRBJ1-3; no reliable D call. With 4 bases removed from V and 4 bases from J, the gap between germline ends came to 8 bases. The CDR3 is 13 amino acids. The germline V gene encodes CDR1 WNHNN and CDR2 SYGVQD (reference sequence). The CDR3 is CASSGENGNTIYF. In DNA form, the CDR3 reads TGCGCCAGCAGTGGAGAGAACGGAAACACCATATATTTT.